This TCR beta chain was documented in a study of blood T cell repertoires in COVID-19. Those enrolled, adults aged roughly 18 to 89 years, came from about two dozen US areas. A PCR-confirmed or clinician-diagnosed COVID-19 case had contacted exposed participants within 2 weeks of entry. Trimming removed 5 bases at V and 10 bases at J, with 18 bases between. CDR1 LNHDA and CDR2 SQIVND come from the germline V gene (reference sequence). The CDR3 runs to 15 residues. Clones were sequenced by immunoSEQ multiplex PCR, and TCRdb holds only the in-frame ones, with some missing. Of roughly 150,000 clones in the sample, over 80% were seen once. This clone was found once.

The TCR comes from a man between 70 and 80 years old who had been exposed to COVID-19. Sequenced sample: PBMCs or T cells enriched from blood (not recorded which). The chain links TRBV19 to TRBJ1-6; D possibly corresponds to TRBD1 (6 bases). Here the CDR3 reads CASSLRQGITSPLHF. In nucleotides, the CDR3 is TGTGCCAGTAGTCTCCGTCAGGGGATAACGTCACCCCTCCACTTT.